The 32 T cell receptor beta chains reported below all come from one sample, sequenced in a study of T-cell memory formation after mild COVID-19. TCRdb reprocessed the 5' RACE reads with MiXCR, giving one entry per CDR3 protein. The data show roughly 450,000 distinct CDR3 sequences, 15% to 20% seen once. The sample was PBMCs or a T cell subset sorted from them (not recorded which). The receptor source for this set is an adult woman who had mild COVID-19 (a few samples of this study predate the infection). Cell type and time point are not known.

This clonotype was found many times. CDR3 DNA: TGTGCCAGCAGCTTTAGACAGGGGAGTAACACTGAAGCTTTCTTT. Translating it yields CASSFRQGSNTEAFF. The chain combines TRBV11-2 with TRBJ1-1; TRBD1 matches 8 bases. The CDR3 contains 15 residues. Per germline, CDR1 SGHAT and CDR2 FQNNGV. V was clipped by 3 bases and J by 2 bases; unmatched bases: 5.

The CDR3 spells CASSQEERGYYEQYF. For the CDR3, the DNA is TGCGCCAGCAGCCAAGAAGAGAGGGGATACTACGAGCAGTACTTC. This rearrangement joins TRBV4-1 to TRBJ2-7; TRBD1 or TRBD2 may be the D gene (5 bases each). The germline V gene has CDR1 MGHRA and CDR2 YSYEKL. The CDR3 has 15 residues. The V gene lost 0 bases and the J gene lost 3 bases, with 12 bases spanning the gap.

This CDR3 reads CASSPILSGDGKLFF. For the CDR3, the DNA is TGTGCCAGCAGTCCCATCCTAAGTGGGGACGGAAAACTGTTTTTT. The V call is TRBV12-3 or TRBV12-4, the J call TRBJ1-4; the D gene is possibly TRBD1 (5 bases). The ends were cut back, 5 bases at V and 10 bases at J, with 20 bases in the middle. The CDR3 contains 15 residues.

This clonotype has more than one count but fewer than ten. This sequence joins TRBV4-3 and TRBJ2-1; TRBD1 matches at 8 bases. The CDR3 has 16 amino acids. Per germline, CDR1 LGHNA and CDR2 YSLEER. V was clipped by 5 bases and J by 4 bases; unmatched bases: 10. CDR3 DNA: TGCGCCAGCAGCGACTCCGGGACAGGCTATTACAATGAGCAGTTCTTC. Translated: CASSDSGTGYYNEQFF.

The rearrangement joins TRBV19 to TRBJ2-1; the D gene is possibly TRBD2 (5 bases). V lost 0 bases and J 0 bases, leaving 12 bases between the germline ends. The CDR3 has 17 residues. Germline CDR1 reads LNHDA; CDR2 reads SQIVND (reference sequence). The CDR3 DNA reads TGTGCCAGTAGTATAGAAAGCTCTAGCTACTCCTACAATGAGCAGTTCTTC. Amino acid sequence: CASSIESSSYSYNEQFF.

This clonotype has a count of ten or more. The chain carries TRBV5-1 and TRBJ2-5; D may match TRBD1 or TRBD2 (5 bases each). V lost 3 bases and J 1 base, leaving 16 bases between the germline ends. CDR3 length equals 16 residues. Germline-derived CDR1 and CDR2 are SGHRS and YFSETQ. This CDR3 is CASSWGLFGTQETQYF. DNA for the CDR3: TGCGCCAGCAGCTGGGGCCTTTTCGGGACCCAAGAGACCCAGTACTTC.

Only a few counts were recorded for this clonotype. V gene TRBV28 combines with J gene TRBJ1-5; possible D gene TRBD1, 6 bases. V was shortened by 3 bases and J by 5 bases, with 8 bases between the two germline ends. Germline CDR1 MDHEN, CDR2 SYDVKM. CDR3 length: 13 amino acids. For the CDR3, the DNA is TGTGCCAGCAGTTTTACAGGGTATCAGCCCCAGCATTTT. Encoded protein: CASSFTGYQPQHF.

This chain connects TRBV3-1 to TRBJ2-7; the D gene is possibly TRBD1 (6 bases). Trimming took 4 bases from V and 3 from J, leaving 10 bases between them. Germline assignment: CDR1 LGHDT and CDR2 YNNKEL (reference sequence). This CDR3 contains 13 residues. The CDR3 DNA reads TGTGCCAGCAGCCGGGACACCCTCTACGAGCAGTACTTC. Its protein is CASSRDTLYEQYF.

The table lists this clonotype with a few counts. V usage is TRBV7-2 and J usage is TRBJ2-1, with 13 bases matching TRBD2. Germline CDR1 is SGHTA and CDR2 is FQGNSA. Unmatched junction bases numbered 13, after V lost 4 bases and J lost 1 base. CDR3 length: 20 amino acids. The CDR3 nucleotides are TGTGCCAGCAGCTCAGGCCTGGGGGGACTAGCGGGACTTTCCTACAATGAGCAGTTCTTC. Protein product: CASSSGLGGLAGLSYNEQFF.

This clonotype was seen a handful of times. The chain combines TRBV7-2 with TRBJ1-2, with D perhaps TRBD1 (5 bases). The ends were cut back, 6 bases at V and 8 bases at J, with 10 bases in the middle. Per germline, CDR1 SGHTA and CDR2 FQGNSA. The CDR3 extends over 11 amino acids. CDR3 region: CASSQTEGYTF. The DNA for the CDR3 is TGTGCCAGCAGTCAGACAGAGGGCTACACCTTC.

The rearrangement links TRBV4-2 to TRBJ1-2; D remains unclear. CDR1 is LGHNA and CDR2 is YNFKEQ in the germline V gene. The CDR3 is 16 residues long. Trimming took 4 bases from V and 2 from J, leaving 17 bases between them. CDR3 coding DNA: TGTGCCAGCAGCCCCTTCATTGGTGAAGGGAACTATGGCTACACCTTC. It codes for CASSPFIGEGNYGYTF.

The table lists this clonotype with a few counts. V usage is TRBV21-1 and J usage is TRBJ2-1; the table assigns TRBD2, which was not confirmed against the DNA. TRBV21-1 is tagged as a pseudogene. This CDR3 is 14 amino acids long. CDR3: CATRTSGSLNEQFF. CDR3 sequence (DNA): TGTGCCACCAGGACTAGCGGGAGTTTGAATGAGCAGTTCTTC.

There are a few counts of this clonotype. The chain employs TRBV6-2 or TRBV6-3 and TRBJ2-7; D perhaps matches TRBD1 (5 bases). The germline V gene has CDR1 MNHEY and CDR2 SVGEGT. CDR3 length equals 16 residues. Trimming removed 0 bases at V and 1 base at J, with 13 bases between. The chain's CDR3 is CASSYSIAQGSYEQYF. CDR3 DNA sequence: TGTGCCAGCAGTTACTCGATCGCGCAGGGATCCTACGAGCAGTACTTC.

Only a few counts were recorded for this clonotype. The V and J genes are TRBV4-2 and TRBJ2-1; 9 bases align to TRBD2. V gave up 4 bases and J gave up 4 bases; unmatched junction bases: 5. Germline V gene sequence: CDR1 LGHNA, CDR2 YNFKEQ. This CDR3 spans 15 amino acids. The CDR3 region has the DNA TGTGCCAGCAGCCTAACGACTAGCGGTTACAATGAGCAGTTCTTC. Residues: CASSLTTSGYNEQFF.

This clonotype has just a few counts. The rearrangement uses TRBV25-1 and TRBJ2-1; D is undetermined. Germline lookup yields CDR1 MGHDK and CDR2 SYGVNS. The V end was cut by 4 bases, the J end by 6 bases, with 7 bases between. The CDR3 loop spans 12 amino acids. DNA of the CDR3: TGTGCCAGCAGTGTTCTATTCAATGAGCAGTTCTTC. Protein product: CASSVLFNEQFF.

This clonotype appeared a few times. The genes are TRBV18 and TRBJ1-5; D gene unclear. The V and J ends lost 1 base and 0 bases respectively, with 10 bases between them. The germline V gene encodes CDR1 KGHSH and CDR2 LQKENI. The CDR3 runs to 16 residues. CDR3 amino acids: CASSPLPQSSNQPQHF. The CDR3 DNA is TGTGCCAGCTCACCACTACCACAGTCTAGCAATCAGCCCCAGCATTTT. Supplemented by reference TRBV18 and TRBJ1-5, the full variable domain reads NAGVMQNPRHLVRRRGQEARLRCSPMKGHSHVYWYRQLPEEGLKFMVYLQKENIIDESGMPKERFSAEFPKEGPSILRIQQVVRGDSAAYFCASSPLPQSSNQPQHFGDGTRLSIL.

This clonotype appeared a few times. The chain has TRBV6-5 and TRBJ1-2; unclear D gene. This CDR3 contains 12 residues. CDR1 is MNHEY and CDR2 is SVGAGI in the germline V gene. V lost 8 bases and J 6 bases, leaving 13 bases between the germline ends. The CDR3 is CASGKGFHGYTF. The CDR3, as DNA: TGTGCCAGCGGTAAAGGATTTCATGGCTACACCTTC.

The chain uses TRBV6-5 and TRBJ1-4; no firm D call. Trimming stripped 3 bases from V and 5 bases from J, with 10 bases between. The germline CDR1 and CDR2 sequences are MNHEY and SVGAGI. This CDR3 contains 14 residues. As DNA, the CDR3 is TGTGCCAGCAGTTATGGGAGACGAAATGAAAAACTGTTTTTT. It yields the protein CASSYGRRNEKLFF.

This clonotype came up a few times. This sequence joins TRBV29-1 and TRBJ2-3, with TRBD1 matching over 8 bases. J gave up 3 bases and V 6 bases, and 17 bases lay outside the gene matches. The CDR3 contains 17 residues. Germline V gives CDR1 SQVTM, CDR2 ANQGSEA. The CDR3 DNA reads as TGCAGCGTGCCGAAGGGACAGGAAGTTTGGGGAACAGATACGCAGTATTTT. Translated, it gives CSVPKGQEVWGTDTQYF.

This clonotype has ten or more counts. The genes are TRBV7-6 and TRBJ2-3; no reliable D call. From germline, CDR1 is SGHVS and CDR2 FNYEAQ. The V end was cut by 5 bases, the J end by 4 bases, with 10 bases between. This CDR3 is 13 amino acids long. This CDR3 reads CASSLGVSDTQYF. CDR3 nucleotides: TGTGCCAGCAGCCTTGGGGTGTCAGATACGCAGTATTTT.

This clonotype showed up just a few times. V usage is TRBV7-9 and J usage is TRBJ2-2, with D unclear. The V end lost 5 bases, the J end lost 4 bases, and 11 bases lay between the germline ends. CDR1 SEHNR and CDR2 FQNEAQ come from the germline V gene (reference sequence). There are 14 residues in the CDR3. CDR3 sequence reads: CASSAMAATGELFF. In nucleotides, the CDR3 is TGTGCCAGCAGCGCCATGGCTGCCACCGGGGAGCTGTTTTTT.

This clonotype was recorded a few times. The chain carries TRBV29-1 and TRBJ2-1; 7 bases match TRBD2. Losses at the gene ends were 7 bases for V and 0 bases for J; bases not matched to a gene: 3. Germline CDR1 reads SQVTM; CDR2 reads ANQGSEA. The CDR3 has 13 residues. CDR3 DNA sequence: TGCAGCGCACTAGCGAGCTCCTACAATGAGCAGTTCTTC. As protein: CSALASSYNEQFF.

This clonotype occurred many times. The DNA for the CDR3 is TGTGCCAGCAGTCCTAACGGCCAGGGAACCGGGGAGCTGTTTTTT. It translates to CASSPNGQGTGELFF. This rearrangement joins TRBV6-5 to TRBJ2-2, with a weak D call TRBD1 (5 bases). CDR1 is MNHEY, CDR2 SVGAGI, per germline. CDR3 length equals 15 residues. V was trimmed by 5 bases and J by 5 bases, leaving 15 bases between them.

V gene TRBV15 combines with J gene TRBJ1-2; the D gene is possibly TRBD1 (6 bases). The CDR3 loop spans 14 amino acids. CDR1 is LNHNV and CDR2 is YYDKDF in the germline V gene (reference sequence). With 5 bases removed from V and 4 bases from J, the gap between germline ends came to 14 bases. The CDR3 DNA is TGTGCCACCAGCCTAAGCCGGGACACCTATGGCTACACCTTC. The encoded protein is CATSLSRDTYGYTF. The complete variable domain, with remaining parts taken from reference TRBV15 and TRBJ1-2, reads DAMVIQNPRYQVTQFGKPVTLSCSQTLNHNVMYWYQQKSSQAPKLLFHYYDKDFNNEADTPDNFQSRRPNTSFCFLDIRSPGLGDTAMYLCATSLSRDTYGYTFGSGTRLTVV.

This clonotype was counted only a few times. This rearrangement joins TRBV7-9 to TRBJ2-1; D is uncertain. Trimming removed 1 base at V and 1 base at J, with 11 bases between. The CDR3 totals 16 residues. Germline loops: CDR1 SEHNR, CDR2 FQNEAQ (reference sequence). CDR3: CASSLVSYLSYNEQFF. CDR3 coding DNA: TGTGCCAGCAGCTTAGTATCCTACCTATCCTACAATGAGCAGTTCTTC.

This sequence joins TRBV7-9 and TRBJ2-3, with 14 bases that match TRBD2. The J segment lost 0 bases and the V segment lost 2 bases, leaving 7 bases of the junction unmatched. The CDR3 spans 19 residues. Germline V lookup: CDR1 SEHNR, CDR2 FQNEAQ (reference sequence). CDR3 loop: CASSLPGLAGGRSTDTQYF. DNA of the CDR3: TGTGCCAGCAGCTTACCCGGACTAGCGGGAGGCCGTAGCACAGATACGCAGTATTTT.

The chain has TRBV10-3 and TRBJ2-7; D is perhaps TRBD2 (6 bases). Trimming took 6 bases from V and 3 from J, leaving 9 bases between them. Germline CDR1 reads ENHRY; CDR2 reads SYGVKD. This CDR3 spans 12 amino acids. The CDR3 loop reads CAIRGLNYEQYF. In nucleotides, the CDR3 is TGTGCCATCAGGGGACTGAACTACGAGCAGTACTTC.

The CDR3 DNA reads TGTGCCACCAGCAGATCTCGGGGGGATCGAATTTCACCCCTCCACTTT. Its protein product is CATSRSRGDRISPLHF. The chain links TRBV15 to TRBJ1-6; D possibly corresponds to TRBD1 (5 bases). Germline V lookup: CDR1 LNHNV, CDR2 YYDKDF (reference sequence). V lost 2 bases and J 9 bases, leaving 17 bases between the germline ends. The CDR3 spans 16 residues.

This clonotype was detected a few times. J is TRBJ1-2 and V is TRBV7-6, with 9 positions matching TRBD1. CDR1 is SGHVS, CDR2 FNYEAQ, per germline. With 1 base clipped from V and 1 base from J, the junction kept 7 bases outside the gene matches. CDR3 size: 17 residues. CDR3 nucleotides: TGTGCCAGCAGCTTAGGGTGGACAGGGGATCATAACTATGGCTACACCTTC. Translation: CASSLGWTGDHNYGYTF.

The chain joins TRBV5-1 to TRBJ1-1, with TRBD1 matching over 7 bases. This CDR3 is 14 amino acids long. V was pared by 0 bases and J by 9 bases, with 8 bases of the junction left unmatched. Germline-derived CDR1 and CDR2 are SGHRS and YFSETQ. The chain's CDR3 is CASSLDFRGAKAFF. CDR3 nucleotides: TGCGCCAGCAGCTTGGATTTCAGGGGGGCAAAAGCTTTCTTT.

The V and J genes are TRBV24-1 and TRBJ2-1; D unresolved. CDR3 length: 12 amino acids. Trimming took 2 bases from V and 7 from J, leaving 5 bases between them. The germline V gene has CDR1 KGHDR and CDR2 SFDVKD. Written as DNA, the CDR3 is TGTGCCACCAGTGATTATGGGAATGAGCAGTTCTTC. It codes for CATSDYGNEQFF.

Only a few counts were recorded for this clonotype. This chain connects TRBV3-1 to TRBJ2-3; TRBD1 or TRBD2 may be the D gene (5 bases each). The CDR3 has 19 residues. Germline CDR1 and CDR2: LGHDT and YNNKEL (reference sequence). Trimming pared 3 bases from V and 4 bases from J, leaving 26 bases between. The CDR3 bases are TGTGCCAGCAGCCAGGGGGTATCCAGGCTCTACCGTGCCTCAGATACGCAGTATTTT. It yields the protein CASSQGVSRLYRASDTQYF.